These 15 T cell receptor beta chains originate from one sample sequenced in a study of cytomegalovirus exposure and HLA in healthy donors. The study ran its PCR with 60 Vbeta and 13 Jbeta primers. The table came from immunoSEQ multiplex PCR; TCRdb's copy has only in-frame clones and leaves some out. The table records 55,000 to 70,000 clones, about 84% of them present only once. The sequenced sample was PBMCs. These receptors were collected from a male donor in good health and CMV-seronegative.

The gene calls are TRBV19 and TRBJ2-1; 8 bases map to TRBD1. The CDR3 loop spans 14 amino acids. V dropped 9 bases and J dropped 2; count of bases not matched to a gene: 6. Germline lookup yields CDR1 LNHDA and CDR2 SQIVND (reference sequence). CDR3 bases: TGTGCCAGCAAAAACAGGGGGGCCTACAATGAGCAGTTCTTC. The encoded protein is CASKNRGAYNEQFF.

This chain uses TRBV5-1 with TRBJ2-5, with a possible D match to TRBD1 (5 bases). The CDR3 has 16 amino acids. Germline V gives CDR1 SGHRS, CDR2 YFSETQ. With 6 bases removed from V and 5 bases from J, the gap between germline ends came to 23 bases. The CDR3 DNA is TGCGCCAGCACGCCAAACCTCAGTGGGGCCGGGGAGACCCAGTACTTC. Translated: CASTPNLSGAGETQYF.

V is TRBV4-1 and J is TRBJ2-5; D is ambiguous. CDR1 and CDR2 from the germline V gene are MGHRA and YSYEKL. The CDR3 contains 14 residues. Trimming removed 1 base from V and 5 bases from J, with 11 bases in between. CDR3 nucleotide sequence: TGCGCCAGCAGCCAAGGTACCGGGTTGGAGACCCAGTACTTC. This translates into CASSQGTGLETQYF.

The V call is TRBV30, the J call TRBJ1-1; TRBD1 agrees at 9 bases. The germline gives CDR1 GTSNPN, CDR2 SVGIG (reference sequence). J gave up 5 bases and V 6 bases, and 7 bases lay outside the gene matches. The CDR3 is made up of 13 amino acids. This chain's CDR3 is CACSDRGRTEAFF. The CDR3 bases are TGTGCCTGTTCCGACAGGGGGAGGACTGAAGCTTTCTTT. Filled out from reference TRBV30 and TRBJ1-1, the complete variable domain reads SQTIHQWPATLVQPVGSPLSLECTVEGTSNPNLYWYRQAAGRGLQLLFYSVGIGQISSEVPQNLSASRPQDRQFILSSKKLLLSDSGFYLCACSDRGRTEAFFGQGTRLTVV.

The chain couples TRBV5-4 to TRBJ2-2; 7 positions match TRBD2. CDR3 length: 16 amino acids. The V and J ends lost 1 base and 5 bases, in that order; junction bases with no gene match: 8. Germline CDR1 reads SGHNT; CDR2 reads YYREEE (reference sequence). The CDR3 spells CASSLRVKRETGELFF. The CDR3 DNA reads as TGTGCCAGCAGCTTGAGAGTTAAGCGGGAAACCGGGGAGCTGTTTTTT.

This clone was seen only a few times. The chain recombines TRBV29-1 with TRBJ1-2; a possible D gene is TRBD1 (6 bases). The CDR3 runs 12 residues. CDR1 and CDR2 from the germline V gene are SQVTM and ANQGSEA. The ends were cut back, 0 bases at V and 4 bases at J, with 6 bases in the middle. The CDR3 coding sequence is TGCAGCGTTGAAGAAGGGGGCTATGGCTACACCTTC. It codes for CSVEEGGYGYTF.

The chain links TRBV19 to TRBJ1-4; D gene uncertain. Germline CDR1 reads LNHDA; CDR2 reads SQIVND (reference sequence). The CDR3 length is 14 residues. V was shortened by 3 bases and J by 0 bases, with 5 bases between the two germline ends. CDR3: CASSIAPTNEKLFF. In DNA form, the CDR3 reads TGTGCCAGTAGTATTGCGCCAACTAATGAAAAACTGTTTTTT.

V gene TRBV6-5 combines with J gene TRBJ1-1; D is possibly TRBD1 (5 bases). The germline CDR1 and CDR2 sequences are MNHEY and SVGAGI. Deletions cut 2 bases from V and 4 bases from J, with 11 bases between. This CDR3 spans 14 amino acids. The CDR3 loop reads CASSYLAGGTEAFF. Written as DNA, the CDR3 is TGTGCCAGCAGTTACCTAGCCGGGGGCACTGAAGCTTTCTTT.

The CDR3 sequence is CATSRAGLVTGANVLTF. CDR3 sequence (DNA): TGTGCCACCAGCAGAGCCGGACTAGTAACCGGGGCCAACGTCCTGACTTTC. The chain has TRBV15 and TRBJ2-6, with 7 bases that match TRBD2. The junction had 7 bases not matched to a gene; V was cut back by 1 base and J by 4 bases. Germline CDR1 and CDR2: LNHNV and YYDKDF (reference sequence). The CDR3 loop spans 17 amino acids.

In its sample, this clone was seen a few times. The chain uses TRBV6-5 and TRBJ1-2, with TRBD1 matching 9 bases. With 1 base clipped from V and 8 bases from J, the junction kept 5 bases outside the gene matches. This CDR3 comprises 14 residues. Germline V CDR1 and CDR2: MNHEY, SVGAGI. The DNA of the CDR3 is TGTGCCAGCAGTTACTTGGACAGGGGTGGCGGCTACACCTTC. Translating it yields CASSYLDRGGGYTF.

The chain uses TRBV4-3 and TRBJ1-5; D is uncertain. Trimming took off 5 bases at V and 3 bases at J, with 8 bases between the two ends. The CDR3 sequence is 13 residues long. Germline values: CDR1 LGHNA, CDR2 YSLEER. This CDR3 is CASSRGLNQPQHF. Written as DNA, the CDR3 is TGCGCCAGCAGCAGAGGGCTCAATCAGCCCCAGCATTTT.

The chain links TRBV27 to TRBJ1-3; 10 bases line up with TRBD1. The CDR3 covers 16 residues. J lost 8 bases, V lost 6 bases, and 13 bases had no gene match. Germline values: CDR1 MNHEY, CDR2 SMNVEV (reference sequence). CDR3 in amino acids: CASSPRGRDRGYTIYF. CDR3 nucleotide sequence: TGTGCCAGCAGCCCACGCGGCCGGGACAGGGGTTACACCATATATTTT.

This sequence joins TRBV4-3 and TRBJ2-2; D gene uncertain. Germline-derived CDR1 and CDR2 are LGHNA and YSLEER. Trimming removed 0 bases at V and 1 base at J, with 9 bases between. The CDR3 loop spans 16 amino acids. The CDR3 bases are TGCGCCAGCAGCCAAGATTCCACAGAGAACACCGGGGAGCTGTTTTTT. It specifies CASSQDSTENTGELFF.

This clone was picked up a small number of times. The chain joins TRBV5-1 to TRBJ2-3, with 7 nucleotides matching TRBD2. V was clipped by 6 bases and J by 4 bases; unmatched bases: 14. The CDR3 sequence is 16 residues long. Germline CDR1 is SGHRS and CDR2 is YFSETQ. This chain's CDR3 is CASTLSAGQPPDTQYF. The CDR3 bases are TGCGCCAGCACCCTTTCAGCGGGGCAGCCGCCAGATACGCAGTATTTT. Variable domain in full (rest from reference TRBV5-1 and TRBJ2-3): KAGVTQTPRYLIKTRGQQVTLSCSPISGHRSVSWYQQTPGQGLQFLFEYFSETQRNKGNFPGRFSGRQFSNSRSEMNVSTLELGDSALYLCASTLSAGQPPDTQYFGPGTRLTVL.

This clone appeared a few times. This chain connects TRBV19 to TRBJ1-1; D is unresolved. The germline V and J ends were trimmed by 3 bases and 6 bases, with 11 bases remaining between them. This CDR3 is 13 amino acids long. From germline, CDR1 is LNHDA and CDR2 SQIVND (reference sequence). Here the CDR3 DNA reads TGTGCCAGTAGTATGGGAGGCGGCCCTGAAGCTTTCTTT. Protein sequence: CASSMGGGPEAFF.